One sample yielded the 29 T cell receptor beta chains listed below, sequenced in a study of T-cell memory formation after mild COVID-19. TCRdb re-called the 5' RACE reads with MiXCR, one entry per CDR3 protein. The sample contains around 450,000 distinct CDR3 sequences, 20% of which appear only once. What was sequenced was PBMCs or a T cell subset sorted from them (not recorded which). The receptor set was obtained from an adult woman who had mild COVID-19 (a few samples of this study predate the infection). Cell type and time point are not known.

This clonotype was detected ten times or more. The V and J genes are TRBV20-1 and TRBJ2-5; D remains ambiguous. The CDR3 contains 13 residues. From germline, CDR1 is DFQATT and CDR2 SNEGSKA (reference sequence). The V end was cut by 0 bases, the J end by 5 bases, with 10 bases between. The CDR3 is CSARDPGWETQYF. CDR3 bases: TGCAGTGCTAGAGACCCAGGTTGGGAGACCCAGTACTTC.

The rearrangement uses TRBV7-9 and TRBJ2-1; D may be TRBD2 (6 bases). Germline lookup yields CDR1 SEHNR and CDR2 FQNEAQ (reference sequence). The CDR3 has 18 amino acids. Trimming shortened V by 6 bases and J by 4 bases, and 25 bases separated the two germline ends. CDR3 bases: TGTGCCAGCAGTCCACTCCGGGGGAGGTTACGGGAATACAATGAGCAGTTCTTC. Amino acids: CASSPLRGRLREYNEQFF.

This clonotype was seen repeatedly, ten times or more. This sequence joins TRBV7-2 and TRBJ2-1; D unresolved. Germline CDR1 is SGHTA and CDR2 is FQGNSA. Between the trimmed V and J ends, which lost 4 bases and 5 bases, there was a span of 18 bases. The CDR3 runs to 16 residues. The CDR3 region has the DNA TGTGCCAGCAGCTCGACCCCAACTGGACGGAACAATGAGCAGTTCTTC. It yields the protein CASSSTPTGRNNEQFF.

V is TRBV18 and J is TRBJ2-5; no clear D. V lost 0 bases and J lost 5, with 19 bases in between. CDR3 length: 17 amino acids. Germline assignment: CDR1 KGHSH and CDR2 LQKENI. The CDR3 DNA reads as TGTGCCAGCTCACCACCGGTTAGGCCCGCTATCTCTGAGACCCAGTACTTC. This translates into CASSPPVRPAISETQYF.

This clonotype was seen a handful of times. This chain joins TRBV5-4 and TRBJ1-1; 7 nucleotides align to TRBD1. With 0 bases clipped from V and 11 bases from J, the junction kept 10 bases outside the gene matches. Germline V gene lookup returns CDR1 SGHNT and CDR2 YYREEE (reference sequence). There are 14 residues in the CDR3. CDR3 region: CASSLAGTAPGAFF. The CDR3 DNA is TGTGCCAGCAGCTTGGCGGGGACAGCCCCGGGGGCTTTCTTT.

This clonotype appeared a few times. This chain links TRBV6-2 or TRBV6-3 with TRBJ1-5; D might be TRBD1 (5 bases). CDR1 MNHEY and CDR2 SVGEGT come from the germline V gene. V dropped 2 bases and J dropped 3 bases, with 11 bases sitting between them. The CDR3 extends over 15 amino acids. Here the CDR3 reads CASSYGGPINQPQHF. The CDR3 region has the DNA TGTGCCAGCAGTTACGGGGGACCGATCAATCAGCCCCAGCATTTT.

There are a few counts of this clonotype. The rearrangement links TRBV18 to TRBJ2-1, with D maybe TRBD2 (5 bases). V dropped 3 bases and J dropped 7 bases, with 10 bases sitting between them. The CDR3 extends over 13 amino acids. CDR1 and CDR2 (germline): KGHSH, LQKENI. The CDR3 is CASSPSGWNEQFF. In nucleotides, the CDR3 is TGTGCCAGCTCACCGAGCGGTTGGAATGAGCAGTTCTTC.

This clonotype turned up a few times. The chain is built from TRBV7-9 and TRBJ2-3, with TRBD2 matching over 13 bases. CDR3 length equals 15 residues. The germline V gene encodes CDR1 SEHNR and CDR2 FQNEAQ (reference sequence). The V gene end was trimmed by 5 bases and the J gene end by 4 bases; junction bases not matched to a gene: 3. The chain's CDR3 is CASSPGLAGSDTQYF. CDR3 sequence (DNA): TGTGCCAGCAGCCCGGGACTAGCGGGATCAGATACGCAGTATTTT.

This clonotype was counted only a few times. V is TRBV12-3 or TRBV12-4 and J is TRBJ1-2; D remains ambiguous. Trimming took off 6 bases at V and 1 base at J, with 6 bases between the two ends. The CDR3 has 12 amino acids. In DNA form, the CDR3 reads TGTGCCAGCAGCATAAGTAACTATGGCTACACCTTC. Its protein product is CASSISNYGYTF.

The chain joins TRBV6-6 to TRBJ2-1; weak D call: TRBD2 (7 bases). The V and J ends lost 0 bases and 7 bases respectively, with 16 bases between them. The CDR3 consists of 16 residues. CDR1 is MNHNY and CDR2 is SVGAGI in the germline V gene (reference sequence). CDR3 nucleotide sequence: TGTGCCAGCAGTTACTCCTCGGGGGGCGCAGGGAATGAGCAGTTCTTC. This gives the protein CASSYSSGGAGNEQFF.

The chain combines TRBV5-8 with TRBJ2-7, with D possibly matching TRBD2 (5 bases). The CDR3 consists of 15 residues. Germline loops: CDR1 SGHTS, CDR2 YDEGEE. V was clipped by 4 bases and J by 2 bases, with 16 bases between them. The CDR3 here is CASSPEGGRTYEQYF. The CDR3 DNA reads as TGTGCCAGCAGCCCCGAGGGTGGGCGCACCTACGAGCAGTACTTC.

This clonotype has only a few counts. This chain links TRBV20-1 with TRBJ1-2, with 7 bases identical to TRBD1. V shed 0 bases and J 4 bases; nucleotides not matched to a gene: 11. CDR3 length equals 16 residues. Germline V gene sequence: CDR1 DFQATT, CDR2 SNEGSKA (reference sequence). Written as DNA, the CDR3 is TGCAGTGCTAGAGATCCGAACAGGGGAGAGAGCTATGGCTACACCTTC. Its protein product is CSARDPNRGESYGYTF.

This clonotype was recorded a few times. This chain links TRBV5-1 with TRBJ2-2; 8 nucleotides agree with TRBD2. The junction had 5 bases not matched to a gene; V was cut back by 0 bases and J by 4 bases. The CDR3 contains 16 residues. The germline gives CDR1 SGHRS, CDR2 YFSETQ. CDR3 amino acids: CASSLERLAGTGELFF. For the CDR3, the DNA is TGCGCCAGCAGCTTGGAAAGGCTAGCGGGCACCGGGGAGCTGTTTTTT.

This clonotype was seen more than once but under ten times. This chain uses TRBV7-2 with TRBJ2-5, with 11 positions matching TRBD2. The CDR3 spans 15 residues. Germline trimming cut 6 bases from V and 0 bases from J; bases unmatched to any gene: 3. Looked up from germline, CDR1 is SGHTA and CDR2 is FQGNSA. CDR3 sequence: CASRTGLADQETQYF. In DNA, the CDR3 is TGTGCCAGCAGAACGGGACTAGCGGACCAAGAGACCCAGTACTTC.

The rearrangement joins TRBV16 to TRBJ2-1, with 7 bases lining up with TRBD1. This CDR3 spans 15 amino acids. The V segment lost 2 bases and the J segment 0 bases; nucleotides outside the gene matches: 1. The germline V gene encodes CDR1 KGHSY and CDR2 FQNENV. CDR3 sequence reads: CASSQGQASYNEQFF. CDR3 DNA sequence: TGTGCCAGCAGCCAAGGACAGGCCTCCTACAATGAGCAGTTCTTC.

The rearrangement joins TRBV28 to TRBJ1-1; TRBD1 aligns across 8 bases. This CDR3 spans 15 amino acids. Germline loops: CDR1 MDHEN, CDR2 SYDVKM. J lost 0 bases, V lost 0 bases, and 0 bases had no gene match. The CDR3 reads CASSLWGQVNTEAFF. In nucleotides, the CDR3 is TGTGCCAGCAGTTTATGGGGACAGGTGAACACTGAAGCTTTCTTT.

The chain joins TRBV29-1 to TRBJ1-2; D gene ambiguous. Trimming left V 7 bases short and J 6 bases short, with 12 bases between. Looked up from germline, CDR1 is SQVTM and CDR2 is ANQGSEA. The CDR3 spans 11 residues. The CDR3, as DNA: TGCAGCGGTTTCTATCTGAATGGCTACACCTTC. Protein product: CSGFYLNGYTF.

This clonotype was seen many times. CDR3 in DNA: TGTGCCAGCAGCCAGTCAAACAGAAAAGATCAGCCCCAGCATTTT. Protein product: CASSQSNRKDQPQHF. V and J are TRBV16 and TRBJ1-5; D is unresolved. Germline V CDR1 and CDR2: KGHSY, FQNENV. CDR3 size: 15 residues. V was shortened by 3 bases and J by 5 bases, with 14 bases between the two germline ends. The full variable domain, in which reference TRBV16 and TRBJ1-5 provide the parts outside the CDR3, is GEEVAQTPKHLVRGEGQKAKLYCAPIKGHSYVFWYQQVLKNEFKFLISFQNENVFDETGMPKERFSAKCLPNSPCSLEIQATKLEDSAVYFCASSQSNRKDQPQHFGDGTRLSIL.

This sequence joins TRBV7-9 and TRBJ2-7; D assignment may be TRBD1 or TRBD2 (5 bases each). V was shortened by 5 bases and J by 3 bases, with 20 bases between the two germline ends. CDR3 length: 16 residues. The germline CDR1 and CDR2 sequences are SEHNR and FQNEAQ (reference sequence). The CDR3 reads CASSPARDQRGYEQYF. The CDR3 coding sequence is TGTGCCAGCAGCCCCGCCCGGGACCAGCGCGGCTACGAGCAGTACTTC.

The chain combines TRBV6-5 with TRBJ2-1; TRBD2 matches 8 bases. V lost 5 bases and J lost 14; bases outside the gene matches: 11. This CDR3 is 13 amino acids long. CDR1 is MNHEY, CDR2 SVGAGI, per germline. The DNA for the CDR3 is TGTGCCAGCAGTCAAGGGGACGGGAGGGAGAAGTTCTTC. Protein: CASSQGDGREKFF.

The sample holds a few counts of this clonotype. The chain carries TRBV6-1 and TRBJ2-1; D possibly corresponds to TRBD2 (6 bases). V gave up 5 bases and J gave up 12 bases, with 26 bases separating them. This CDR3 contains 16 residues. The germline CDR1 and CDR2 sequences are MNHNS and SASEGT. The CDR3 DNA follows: TGTGCCAGCAGTACTCAACTTAGGGGAGGCCCCAGGGTGCAGTTCTTC. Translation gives CASSTQLRGGPRVQFF.

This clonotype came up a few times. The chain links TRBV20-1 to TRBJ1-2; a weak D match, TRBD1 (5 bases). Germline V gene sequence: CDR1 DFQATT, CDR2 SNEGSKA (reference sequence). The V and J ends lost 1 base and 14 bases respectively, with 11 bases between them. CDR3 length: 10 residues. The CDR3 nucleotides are TGCAGTGCTAGAGTGGGGACCACGACCTTC. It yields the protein CSARVGTTTF.

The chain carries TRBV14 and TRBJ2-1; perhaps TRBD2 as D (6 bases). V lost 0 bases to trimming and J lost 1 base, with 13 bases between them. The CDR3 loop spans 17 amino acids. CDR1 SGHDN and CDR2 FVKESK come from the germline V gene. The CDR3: CASSQDASARSYNEQFF. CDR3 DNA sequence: TGTGCCAGCAGCCAAGACGCTAGCGCGCGGTCCTACAATGAGCAGTTCTTC.

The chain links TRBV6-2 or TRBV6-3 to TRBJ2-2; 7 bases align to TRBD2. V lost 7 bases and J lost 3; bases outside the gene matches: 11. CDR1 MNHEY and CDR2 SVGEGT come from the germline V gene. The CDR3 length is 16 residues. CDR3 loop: CASTFTGGGDTGELFF. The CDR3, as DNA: TGTGCCAGCACCTTCACTGGGGGAGGGGACACCGGGGAGCTGTTTTTT.

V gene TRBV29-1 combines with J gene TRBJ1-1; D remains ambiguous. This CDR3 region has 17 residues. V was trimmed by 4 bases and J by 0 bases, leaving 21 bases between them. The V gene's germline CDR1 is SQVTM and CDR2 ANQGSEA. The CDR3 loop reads CSVGRWNLWSVNTEAFF. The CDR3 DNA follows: TGCAGCGTTGGGCGGTGGAACCTCTGGAGCGTGAACACTGAAGCTTTCTTT.

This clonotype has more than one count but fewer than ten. CDR3 protein: CAISQGLAGGGIYNEQFF. In DNA, the CDR3 is TGTGCCATCAGTCAGGGACTAGCGGGAGGCGGGATCTACAATGAGCAGTTCTTC. The chain combines TRBV10-3 with TRBJ2-1; 15 bases match TRBD2. CDR3 length equals 18 residues. The germline V gene has CDR1 ENHRY and CDR2 SYGVKD. V dropped 5 bases and J dropped 3; count of bases not matched to a gene: 8.

CDR3 in amino acids: CASSDSGRAGAQYF. The CDR3 region has the DNA TGTGCCAGCAGCGACAGCGGGAGGGCCGGGGCCCAGTACTTC. The gene calls are TRBV13 and TRBJ2-5; 10 bases align to TRBD2. The junction had 9 bases not matched to a gene; V was cut back by 5 bases and J by 9 bases. The CDR3 spans 14 residues. CDR1 PRHDT and CDR2 FYEKMQ come from the germline V gene (reference sequence). Based on the CDR3 plus reference TRBV13 and TRBJ2-5, the full variable domain is AAGVIQSPRHLIKEKRETATLKCYPIPRHDTVYWYQQGPGQDPQFLISFYEKMQSDKGSIPDRFSAQQFSDYHSELNMSSLELGDSALYFCASSDSGRAGAQYFGPGTRLLVL.

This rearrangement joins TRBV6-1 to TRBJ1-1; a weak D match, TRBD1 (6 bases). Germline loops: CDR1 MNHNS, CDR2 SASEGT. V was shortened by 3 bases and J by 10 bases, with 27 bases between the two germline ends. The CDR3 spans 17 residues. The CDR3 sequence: CASSDGDLGQLKPTAFF. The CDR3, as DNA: TGTGCCAGCAGTGATGGGGACCTGGGACAACTGAAACCCACAGCTTTCTTT.

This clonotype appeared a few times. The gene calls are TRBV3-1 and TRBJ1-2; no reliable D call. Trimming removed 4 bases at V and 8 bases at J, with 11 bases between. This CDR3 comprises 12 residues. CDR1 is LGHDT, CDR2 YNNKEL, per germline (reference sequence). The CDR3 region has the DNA TGTGCCAGCAGCCGAGAATCTGAAGGCTACACCTTC. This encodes CASSRESEGYTF.